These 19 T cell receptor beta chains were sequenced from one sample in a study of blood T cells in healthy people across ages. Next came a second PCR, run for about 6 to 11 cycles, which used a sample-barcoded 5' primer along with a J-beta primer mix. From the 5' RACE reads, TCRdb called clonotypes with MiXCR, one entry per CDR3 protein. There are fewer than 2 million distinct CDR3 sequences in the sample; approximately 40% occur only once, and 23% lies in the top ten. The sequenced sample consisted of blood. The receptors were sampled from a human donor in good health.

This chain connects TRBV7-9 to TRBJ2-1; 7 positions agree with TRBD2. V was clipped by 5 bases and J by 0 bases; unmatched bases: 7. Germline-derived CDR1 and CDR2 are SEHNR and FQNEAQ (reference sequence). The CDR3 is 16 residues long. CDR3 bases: TGTGCCAGCAGCCTCTATCGGGGGGACTCCTACAATGAGCAGTTCTTC. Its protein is CASSLYRGDSYNEQFF.

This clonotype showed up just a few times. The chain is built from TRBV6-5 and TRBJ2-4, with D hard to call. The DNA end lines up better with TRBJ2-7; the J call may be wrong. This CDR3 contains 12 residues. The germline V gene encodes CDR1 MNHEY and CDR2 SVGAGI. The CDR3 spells CASRAGWGEQYF. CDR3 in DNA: TGTGCCAGCAGAGCCGGGTGGGGCGAGCAGTACTTC.

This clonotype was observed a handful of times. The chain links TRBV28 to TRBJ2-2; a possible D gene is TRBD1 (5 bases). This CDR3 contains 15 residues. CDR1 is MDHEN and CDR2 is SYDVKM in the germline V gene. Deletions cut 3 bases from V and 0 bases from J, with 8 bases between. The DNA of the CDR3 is TGTGCCAGCAGTTTTTGGGGCTCGAACACCGGGGAGCTGTTTTTT. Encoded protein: CASSFWGSNTGELFF.

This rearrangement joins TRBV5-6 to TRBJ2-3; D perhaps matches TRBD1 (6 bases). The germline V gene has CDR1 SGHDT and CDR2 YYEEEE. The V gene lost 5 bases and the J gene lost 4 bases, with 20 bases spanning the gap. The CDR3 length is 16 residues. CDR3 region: CASRFTGIGEADTQYF. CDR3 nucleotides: TGTGCCAGCAGATTCACAGGGATAGGGGAAGCAGATACGCAGTATTTT.

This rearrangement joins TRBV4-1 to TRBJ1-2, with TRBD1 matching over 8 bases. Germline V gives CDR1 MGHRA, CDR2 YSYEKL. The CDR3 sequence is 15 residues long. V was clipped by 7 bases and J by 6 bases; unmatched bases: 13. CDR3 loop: CASNWGTGGTNGYTF. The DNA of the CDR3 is TGCGCCAGCAACTGGGGAACAGGGGGAACCAATGGCTACACCTTC.

The CDR3 loop is CASSLWGPNQDTQYF. CDR3 bases: TGTGCCAGCAGTTTATGGGGGCCGAATCAAGATACGCAGTATTTT. The genes are TRBV27 and TRBJ2-3, with a possible D match to TRBD1 (6 bases). The CDR3 is 15 residues long. CDR1 MNHEY and CDR2 SMNVEV come from the germline V gene (reference sequence). The V end was cut by 1 base, the J end by 5 bases, with 13 bases between.

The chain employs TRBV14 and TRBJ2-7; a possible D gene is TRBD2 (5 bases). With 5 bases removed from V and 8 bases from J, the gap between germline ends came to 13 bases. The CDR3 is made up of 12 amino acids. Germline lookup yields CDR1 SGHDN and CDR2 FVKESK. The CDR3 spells CASSVLIGKQYF. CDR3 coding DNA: TGTGCCAGCAGCGTACTCATCGGGAAGCAGTACTTC.

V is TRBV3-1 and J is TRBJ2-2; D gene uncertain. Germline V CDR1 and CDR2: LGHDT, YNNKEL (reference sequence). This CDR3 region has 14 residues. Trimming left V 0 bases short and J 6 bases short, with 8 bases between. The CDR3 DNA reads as TGTGCCAGCAGCCAAGAAAGACGAGCCGGGGAGCTGTTTTTT. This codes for CASSQERRAGELFF.

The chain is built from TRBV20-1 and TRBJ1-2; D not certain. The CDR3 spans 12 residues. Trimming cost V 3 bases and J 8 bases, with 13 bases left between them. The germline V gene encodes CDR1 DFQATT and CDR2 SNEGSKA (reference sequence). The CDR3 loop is CSASPGRLGYTF. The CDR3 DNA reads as TGCAGTGCTAGCCCAGGACGATTAGGCTACACCTTC.

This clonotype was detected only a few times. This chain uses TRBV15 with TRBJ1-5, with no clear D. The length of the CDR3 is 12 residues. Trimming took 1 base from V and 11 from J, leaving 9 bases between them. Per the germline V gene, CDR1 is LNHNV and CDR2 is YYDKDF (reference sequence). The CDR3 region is CATSRAVSAQHF. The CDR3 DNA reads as TGTGCCACCAGCAGAGCCGTTTCTGCCCAGCATTTT.

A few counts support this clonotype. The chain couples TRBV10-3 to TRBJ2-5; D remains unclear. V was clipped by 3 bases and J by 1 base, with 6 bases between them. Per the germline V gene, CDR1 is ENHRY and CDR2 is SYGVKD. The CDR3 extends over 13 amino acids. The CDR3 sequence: CAISDLGQETQYF. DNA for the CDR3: TGTGCCATCAGTGATCTAGGCCAAGAGACCCAGTACTTC.

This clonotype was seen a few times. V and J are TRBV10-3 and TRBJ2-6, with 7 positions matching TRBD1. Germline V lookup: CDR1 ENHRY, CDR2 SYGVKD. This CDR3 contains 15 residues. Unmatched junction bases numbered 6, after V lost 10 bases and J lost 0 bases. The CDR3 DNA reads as TGTGCCACCTCCGGGACAGTCTCTGGGGCCAACGTCCTGACTTTC. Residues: CATSGTVSGANVLTF.

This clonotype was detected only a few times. The CDR3 here is CASSFDSYTNEQFF. The CDR3 DNA is TGTGCCAGCAGCTTCGATTCCTACACGAATGAGCAGTTCTTC. The V gene is TRBV7-8, the J gene TRBJ2-1; D is unclear. The germline V gene has CDR1 SGHVS and CDR2 FQNEAQ. This CDR3 region has 14 residues. V lost 3 bases and J 7 bases, leaving 13 bases between the germline ends. Using reference TRBV7-8 and TRBJ2-1 for the parts outside the CDR3, the full variable domain is GAGVSQSPRYKVAKRGQDVALRCDPISGHVSLFWYQQALGQGPEFLTYFQNEAQLDKSGLPSDRFFAERPEGSVSTLKIQRTQQEDSAVYLCASSFDSYTNEQFFGPGTRLTVL.

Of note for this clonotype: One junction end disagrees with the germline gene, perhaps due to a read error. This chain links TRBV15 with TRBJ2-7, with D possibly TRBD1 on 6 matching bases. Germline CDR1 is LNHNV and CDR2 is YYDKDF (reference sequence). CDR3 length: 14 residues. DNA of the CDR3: TGTGCCACCGGTAGGGACACCAGCTCCTACGGGCAGTACTTC. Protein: CATGRDTSSYGQYF.

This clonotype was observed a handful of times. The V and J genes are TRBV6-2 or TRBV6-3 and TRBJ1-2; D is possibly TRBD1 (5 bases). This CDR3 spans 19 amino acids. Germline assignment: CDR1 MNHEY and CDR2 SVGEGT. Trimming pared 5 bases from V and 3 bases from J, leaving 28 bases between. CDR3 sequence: CASSISQEDRLHGDYGYTF. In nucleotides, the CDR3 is TGTGCCAGCAGTATTTCTCAGGAAGACAGACTCCACGGCGACTATGGCTACACCTTC.

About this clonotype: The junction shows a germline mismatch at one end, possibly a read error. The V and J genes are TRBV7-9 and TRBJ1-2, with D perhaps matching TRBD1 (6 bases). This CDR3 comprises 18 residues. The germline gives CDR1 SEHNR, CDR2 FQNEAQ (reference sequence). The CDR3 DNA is TGTGCCGGCAGCTTAGGCCTCTTGAGGGACAAGGCTAACTATGGCTACACCTTC. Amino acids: CAGSLGLLRDKANYGYTF.

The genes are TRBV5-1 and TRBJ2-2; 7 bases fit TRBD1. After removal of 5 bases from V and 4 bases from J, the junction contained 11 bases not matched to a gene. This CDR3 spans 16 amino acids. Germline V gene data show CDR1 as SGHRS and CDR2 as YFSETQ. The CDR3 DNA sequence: TGCGCCAGCAGTTCTACGGGACAGCGTTTCACCGGGGAGCTGTTTTTT. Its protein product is CASSSTGQRFTGELFF.

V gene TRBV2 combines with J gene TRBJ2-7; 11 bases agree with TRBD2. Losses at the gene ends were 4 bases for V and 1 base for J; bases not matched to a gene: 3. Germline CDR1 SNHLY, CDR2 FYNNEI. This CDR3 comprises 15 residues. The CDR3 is CASSALAGGSYEQYF. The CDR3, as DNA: TGTGCCAGCAGTGCGCTAGCGGGGGGATCCTACGAGCAGTACTTC.

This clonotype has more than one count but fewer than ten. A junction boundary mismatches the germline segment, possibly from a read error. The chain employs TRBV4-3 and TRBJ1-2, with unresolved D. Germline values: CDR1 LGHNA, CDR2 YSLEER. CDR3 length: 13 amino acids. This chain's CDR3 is CTSSQGMYYGYTF. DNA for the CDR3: TGCACCAGCAGCCAAGGCATGTACTATGGCTACACCTTC.